These 8 T cell receptor beta chains were all obtained from the same sample, sequenced in a study of identical twins. TCRdb analysed the 5' RACE reads with MiXCR anew, one entry per CDR3 protein. The profile shows some 1,700,000 distinct CDR3 sequences, roughly 35% of them singletons. The source material was cord blood. These receptor sequences come from a newborn girl in good health.

This clonotype was observed a few times. The J gene is TRBJ2-6, the V gene TRBV20-1; 9 positions match TRBD2. The CDR3 loop spans 19 amino acids. In germline, CDR1 is DFQATT, CDR2 SNEGSKA (reference sequence). Trimming at V came to 0 bases and at J to 0 bases, leaving 9 bases not matched to a gene. The CDR3 protein is CSARDWLAGPYSGANVLTF. The CDR3 nucleotides read TGCAGTGCTAGAGATTGGCTAGCGGGACCTTACTCTGGGGCCAACGTCCTGACTTTC.

J is TRBJ2-1 and V is TRBV21-1; the DNA was not used to check the table's D call, TRBD1. TRBV21-1 is a pseudogene locus. This CDR3 spans 17 amino acids. CDR3 nucleotide sequence: TGTGCCAGCAGCAAACTGAAAGGGACAATCCCTTACAGTGAGCAGTTCTTC. Protein product: CASSKLKGTIPYSEQFF.

The chain recombines TRBV12-3 or TRBV12-4 with TRBJ2-1; 8 bases agree with TRBD2. CDR3 length: 15 residues. J lost 6 bases, V lost 9 bases, and 13 bases had no gene match. The CDR3 DNA is TGTGCCAGTACTAGTTCGGGGGGGCTAGTCAATGAGCAGTTCTTC. Protein product: CASTSSGGLVNEQFF.

The CDR3 DNA reads TGTGCCAGCTCAAAGGGGGACAAGAGCACAGATACGCAGTATTTT. This codes for CASSKGDKSTDTQYF. The chain is built from TRBV16 and TRBJ2-3; maybe TRBD1 (6 bases). The CDR3 contains 15 residues. Germline V lookup: CDR1 KGHSY, CDR2 FQNENV. The germline V and J ends were trimmed by 8 bases and 0 bases, with 15 bases remaining between them.

The chain links TRBV3-1 to TRBJ2-1; 8 positions match TRBD2. The germline V gene encodes CDR1 LGHDT and CDR2 YNNKEL (reference sequence). CDR3 length equals 15 residues. After removal of 4 bases from V and 5 bases from J, the junction contained 7 bases not matched to a gene. The CDR3 loop reads CASSLLGTRNNEQFF. CDR3 nucleotides: TGTGCCAGCAGCCTCCTGGGGACTAGAAACAATGAGCAGTTCTTC.

CDR3 in DNA: TGTGCCAGCAGACCTCCGGGACTAACACGGGGAATCACGCAGTATTTT. It specifies CASRPPGLTRGITQYF. V and J are TRBV27 and TRBJ2-3; TRBD2 agrees at 7 bases. V lost 6 bases and J lost 9; bases outside the gene matches: 18. The CDR3 is made up of 16 amino acids. Germline V gene sequence: CDR1 MNHEY, CDR2 SMNVEV (reference sequence).

The genes are TRBV12-3 or TRBV12-4 and TRBJ2-6; no clear D. Trimming removed 7 bases at V and 5 bases at J, with 6 bases between. This CDR3 has 12 residues. The CDR3 nucleotides are TGTGCCAGCATCTCCAGGGCCAACGTCCTGACTTTC. Protein: CASISRANVLTF.

This clonotype was seen repeatedly, ten times or more. This sequence joins TRBV7-2 and TRBJ1-2, with 7 bases fitting TRBD1. The V segment lost 0 bases and the J segment 2 bases; nucleotides outside the gene matches: 3. There are 15 residues in the CDR3. The germline V gene has CDR1 SGHTA and CDR2 FQGNSA. The chain's CDR3 is CASSLATGQNYGYTF. CDR3 DNA sequence: TGTGCCAGCAGCTTAGCTACGGGACAGAACTATGGCTACACCTTC.